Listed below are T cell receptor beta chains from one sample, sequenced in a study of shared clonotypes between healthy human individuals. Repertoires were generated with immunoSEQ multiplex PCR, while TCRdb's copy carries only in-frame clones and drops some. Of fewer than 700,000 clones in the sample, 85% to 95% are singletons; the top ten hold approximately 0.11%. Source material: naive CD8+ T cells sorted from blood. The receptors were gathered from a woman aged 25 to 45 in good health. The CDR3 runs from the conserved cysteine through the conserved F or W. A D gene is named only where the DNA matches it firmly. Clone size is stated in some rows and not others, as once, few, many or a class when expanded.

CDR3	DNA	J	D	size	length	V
CASSKGGDSFSAFF	TGTGCCAGCAGCAAAGGGGGGGACTCTTTTTCGGCTTTCTTT	TRBJ1-1	-	-	14	TRBV21-1
CASSVRQIYDEQYF	TGTGCCAGCAGTGTCAGGCAGATCTACGATGAGCAGTACTTC	TRBJ2-7	-	-	14	TRBV2
CASSYPNEKLFF	TGCGCCAGCAGCTACCCGAATGAAAAACTGTTTTTT	TRBJ1-4	-	-	12	TRBV4-1
CANRGAGSYPGGNQPQHF	TGCGCCAACCGGGGGGCGGGCTCCTATCCAGGGGGCAATCAGCCCCAGCATTTT	TRBJ1-5	-	-	18	TRBV10-1
CASSPGLAVYNEQFF	TGTGCCAGCAGCCCTGGACTAGCGGTATACAATGAGCAGTTCTTC	TRBJ2-1	TRBD2	-	15	TRBV27
CASSLDRPNQPQHF	TGTGCCAGCAGTTTAGACAGACCTAATCAGCCCCAGCATTTT	TRBJ1-5	-	-	14	TRBV28
CASSPRLAGDLHNEQFF	TGTGCCAGCAGCCCACGACTAGCGGGAGATCTTCACAATGAGCAGTTCTTC	TRBJ2-1	TRBD2	-	17	TRBV7-9
CASSEDGGRASYEQYF	TGTGCCAGCAGTGAAGACGGCGGGAGGGCCTCCTACGAGCAGTACTTC	TRBJ2-7	TRBD2	-	16	TRBV2
CASSPRLAGYEQYF	TGTGCCAGCAGTCCCCGACTAGCGGGTTACGAGCAGTACTTC	TRBJ2-7	TRBD2	-	14	TRBV27
CASSPSTGLEQYF	TGTGCCAGCAGTCCATCGACAGGGCTAGAGCAGTACTTC	TRBJ2-7	TRBD1	-	13	TRBV27
CASSIFGQVQKNQPQHF	TGTGCCAGTAGTATTTTCGGACAAGTTCAAAAAAATCAGCCCCAGCATTTT	TRBJ1-5	-	-	17	TRBV19
CASSYTLTSGTYEQYF	TGTGCCAGCAGTTACACGCTGACGAGCGGGACCTACGAGCAGTACTTC	TRBJ2-7	TRBD2	-	16	TRBV6-5
CASSLAIGQGETQYF	TGTGCCAGCAGCTTAGCGATAGGACAGGGAGAGACCCAGTACTTC	TRBJ2-5	TRBD1	-	15	TRBV7-6
CASSEVWGSNQPQHF	TGTGCCAGCAGTGAAGTTTGGGGGAGCAATCAGCCCCAGCATTTT	TRBJ1-5	-	-	15	TRBV6-1
CASKEGYSNEKLFF	TGTGCCAGCAAGGAGGGGTATTCTAATGAAAAACTGTTTTTT	TRBJ1-4	-	once	14	TRBV28
CAWSVGLAYEQYF	TGTGCCTGGAGTGTAGGGCTAGCCTACGAGCAGTACTTC	TRBJ2-7	-	-	13	TRBV30
CASSIDRNRDWSLTLAKNIQYF	TGTGCCAGTAGTATAGACCGGAACAGGGACTGGTCCCTTACCTTGGCCAAAAACATTCAGTACTTC	TRBJ2-4	-	-	22	TRBV19
CASSQDQGQGARGEQFF	TGTGCCAGCAGCCAAGACCAAGGACAGGGGGCGAGGGGTGAGCAGTTCTTC	TRBJ2-1	TRBD1	-	17	TRBV4-2
CASSSQNYEQYF	TGTGCCAGCAGCTCACAGAACTACGAGCAGTACTTC	TRBJ2-7	-	-	12	TRBV5-6
CASSSGQIYEQYF	TGTGCCAGCAGCTCGGGACAGATCTACGAGCAGTACTTC	TRBJ2-7	TRBD1	-	13	TRBV7-9
CASSSGLAGVNEQFF	TGCGCCAGCAGCTCGGGACTAGCGGGAGTCAATGAGCAGTTCTTC	TRBJ2-1	TRBD2	-	15	TRBV5-1
CASSAEGAGEKLFF	TGTGCCAGCAGTGCGGAGGGGGCAGGAGAAAAACTGTTTTTT	TRBJ1-4	TRBD1	-	14	TRBV2
CASSGSGTDTQYF	TGTGCCAGCAGTGGGAGTGGCACAGATACGCAGTATTTT	TRBJ2-3	-	-	13	TRBV2
CASSLSGLAATDTQYF	TGTGCCAGCAGTTTATCAGGACTAGCGGCCACAGATACGCAGTATTTT	TRBJ2-3	TRBD2	-	16	TRBV28
CASSLVRTEQYF	TGTGCCAGCAGCTTGGTGAGAACCGAGCAGTACTTC	TRBJ2-7	-	-	12	TRBV5-6
CATRDGTYEQYF	TGTGCCACCCGGGACGGTACCTACGAGCAGTACTTC	TRBJ2-7	-	-	12	TRBV15
CSVVGPAGGPPEQYF	TGCAGCGTTGTAGGTCCAGCGGGGGGCCCCCCGGAGCAGTACTTC	TRBJ2-7	TRBD2	-	15	TRBV29-1
CASSEIQGYNTEAFF	TGTGCCAGCAGTGAAATACAGGGATATAACACTGAAGCTTTCTTT	TRBJ1-1	-	-	15	TRBV6-1
CASSPGPRLAGFYEQYF	TGTGCCAGCAGCCCCGGGCCCCGACTAGCGGGATTCTACGAGCAGTACTTC	TRBJ2-7	TRBD2	-	17	TRBV27
CASSEPPGLVVPADTQYF	TGTGCCAGCAGTGAACCCCCGGGACTAGTCGTGCCGGCAGATACGCAGTATTTT	TRBJ2-3	TRBD2	once	18	TRBV6-1
CASSYGTATYEQYF	TGTGCCAGCAGCTACGGGACAGCTACCTACGAGCAGTACTTC	TRBJ2-7	TRBD1	-	14	TRBV11-2
CASSYKNTEAFF	TGTGCCAGCAGTTACAAAAACACTGAAGCTTTCTTT	TRBJ1-1	-	-	12	TRBV28
CSVDITAELNTEAFF	TGCAGCGTTGATATTACGGCAGAACTGAACACTGAAGCTTTCTTT	TRBJ1-1	-	-	15	TRBV29-1
CASSLVSGVYNEQFF	TGTGCCAGCAGCTTGGTTAGCGGGGTCTACAATGAGCAGTTCTTC	TRBJ2-1	TRBD2	-	15	TRBV5-6
CASSLEGQALSWGYTF	TGTGCCAGCAGCTTAGAGGGACAGGCTCTCTCTTGGGGCTACACCTTC	TRBJ1-2	TRBD1	-	16	TRBV13
CASSYSAPGELFF	TGTGCCAGCAGTTACTCTGCCCCCGGGGAGCTGTTTTTT	TRBJ2-2	-	-	13	TRBV6-5
CASKSFETQYF	TGTGCCAGCAAAAGTTTTGAGACCCAGTACTTC	TRBJ2-5	-	-	11	TRBV6-5
CASSPGASYEQYF	TGTGCCAGCAGCCCCGGGGCATCCTACGAGCAGTACTTC	TRBJ2-7	-	-	13	TRBV7-6
CATSREGLAGGETQYF	TGTGCCACCAGCAGAGAGGGACTAGCGGGAGGGGAGACCCAGTACTTC	TRBJ2-5	TRBD2	-	16	TRBV15
CASSLYPAGGQVQYF	TGTGCCAGCAGTTTATATCCAGCGGGAGGGCAGGTGCAGTACTTC	TRBJ2-7	TRBD2	-	15	TRBV27
CASSGGVRGEQFF	TGTGCCAGCAGCGGGGGAGTCAGGGGCGAGCAGTTCTTC	TRBJ2-1	-	-	13	TRBV7-9
CASSIGTANYGYTF	TGTGCCAGCAGCATCGGGACAGCTAACTATGGCTACACCTTC	TRBJ1-2	TRBD1	-	14	TRBV13
CASSYPPPREQYF	TGTGCCAGCAGTTATCCCCCGCCGAGGGAGCAGTACTTC	TRBJ2-7	-	-	13	TRBV27
CASSLAGTNYEQYF	TGTGCCAGCAGCTTGGCCGGGACCAACTACGAGCAGTACTTC	TRBJ2-7	-	-	14	TRBV5-4
CSVEDGLGHHEQYF	TGCAGCGTTGAAGATGGGTTGGGTCACCACGAGCAGTACTTC	TRBJ2-7	-	-	14	TRBV29-1
CASSLLAGRQETQYF	TGTGCCAGCAGCTTATTAGCGGGACGCCAAGAGACCCAGTACTTC	TRBJ2-5	TRBD2	-	15	TRBV7-9
CASSSGETSGSEQYF	TGTGCCAGCAGCTCTGGGGAGACTAGCGGGAGCGAGCAGTACTTC	TRBJ2-7	TRBD2	-	15	TRBV7-9
CASGDRVFYGYTF	TGTGCCAGTGGAGACAGGGTATTCTATGGCTACACCTTC	TRBJ1-2	TRBD1	-	13	TRBV19
CASEPKFSGANVLTF	TGCGCCAGCGAACCGAAATTCTCTGGGGCCAACGTCCTGACTTTC	TRBJ2-6	-	-	15	TRBV4-1
CASLGWTSGRPYEQYF	TGTGCCAGCCTAGGGTGGACTAGCGGGAGGCCCTACGAGCAGTACTTC	TRBJ2-7	TRBD2	-	16	TRBV7-9
CASEDGGREQYF	TGTGCCTCGGAGGATGGAGGGCGGGAGCAGTACTTC	TRBJ2-7	-	-	12	TRBV6-5
CASRVRDSNQPQHF	TGTGCCAGTAGGGTCCGGGACTCCAATCAGCCCCAGCATTTT	TRBJ1-5	-	-	14	TRBV19
CASSTDRGRDNEQFF	TGTGCCAGTAGTACTGACAGGGGACGAGACAATGAGCAGTTCTTC	TRBJ2-1	TRBD1	-	15	TRBV19
CASSPRGGGTQETQYF	TGTGCCAGCAGTCCCCGGGGAGGGGGAACCCAAGAGACCCAGTACTTC	TRBJ2-5	-	-	16	TRBV25-1